The 3 T cell receptor beta chains listed next were all sequenced from one sample in a study of OX40 agonist ivuxolimab in advanced cancers. TCRdb keeps only in-frame clones here, not all; method: immunoSEQ multiplex PCR. Of 65,000 to 100,000 clones listed, around 85% are singletons. The sample in question was CD4+ or CD8+ T cells sorted from blood, obtained in a trial of the OX40 agonist ivuxolimab. Receptor source: an adult with an advanced solid tumor such as melanoma, head and neck, liver or kidney cancer.

A few counts support this clone. J is TRBJ2-3 and V is TRBV18; D is ambiguous. Trimming cost V 3 bases and J 6 bases, with 10 bases left between them. The CDR3 sequence is 13 residues long. The germline V gene encodes CDR1 KGHSH and CDR2 LQKENI. CDR3 in DNA: TGTGCCAGCTCACCGACGAGGCGTGATACGCAGTATTTT. Translating it yields CASSPTRRDTQYF.

This clone showed up just a few times. CDR3 sequence (DNA): TGTGCCAGCAGTACGGGGGGCTCGGGCTACACCTTC. Its translation: CASSTGGSGYTF. The chain links TRBV28 to TRBJ1-2, with TRBD1 as a possible D gene (6 bases). This CDR3 region has 12 residues. Germline V gives CDR1 MDHEN, CDR2 SYDVKM. Trimming took off 5 bases at V and 8 bases at J, with 12 bases between the two ends.

The gene calls are TRBV19 and TRBJ2-3; 13 bases fit TRBD2. Germline V gene sequence: CDR1 LNHDA, CDR2 SQIVND (reference sequence). This CDR3 comprises 18 residues. J was trimmed by 2 bases and V by 5 bases; bases with no gene match: 10. DNA of the CDR3: TGTGCCAGTAGTCCCAGCCCGGGACTAGCGGGAATCACAGATACGCAGTATTTT. Protein: CASSPSPGLAGITDTQYF.